One sample yielded the 16 T cell receptor beta chains listed below, sequenced in a study of blood T cell repertoires in COVID-19. Data came from immunoSEQ multiplex PCR; TCRdb stores just in-frame clones and leaves some out. The sample contains fewer than 200,000 clones, more than 65% of which appear only once. Sequences were obtained from peripheral blood. Receptor source: an older man with active or convalescent COVID-19.

This chain uses TRBV7-8 with TRBJ2-5; 7 nucleotides agree with TRBD2. The CDR3 has 11 amino acids. V was pared by 8 bases and J by 5 bases, with 2 bases of the junction left unmatched. Germline values: CDR1 SGHVS, CDR2 FQNEAQ. CDR3 nucleotide sequence: TGTGCCAGCGGGGAGGGGGAGACCCAGTACTTC. This codes for CASGEGETQYF. The full variable domain, completed using reference TRBV7-8 and TRBJ2-5, is GAGVSQSPRYKVAKRGQDVALRCDPISGHVSLFWYQQALGQGPEFLTYFQNEAQLDKSGLPSDRFFAERPEGSVSTLKIQRTQQEDSAVYLCASGEGETQYFGPGTRLLVL.

This clone has a handful of counts. This chain connects TRBV5-8 to TRBJ1-4, with D perhaps matching TRBD1 (6 bases). Germline CDR1 SGHTS, CDR2 YDEGEE. The CDR3 runs 16 residues. Trimming cost V 4 bases and J 5 bases, with 18 bases left between them. The CDR3 sequence: CASSPARGFLNEKLFF. DNA of the CDR3: TGTGCCAGCAGCCCCGCAAGGGGGTTTCTGAATGAAAAACTGTTTTTT.

This clone showed up just a few times. This chain links TRBV18 with TRBJ2-7; D possibly corresponds to TRBD1 (5 bases). Germline loops: CDR1 KGHSH, CDR2 LQKENI. This CDR3 has 14 residues. Trimming shortened V by 6 bases and J by 3 bases, and 15 bases separated the two germline ends. CDR3 nucleotide sequence: TGTGCCAGCTCTCAGGGATTAGTAGGCTACGAGCAGTACTTC. The encoded protein is CASSQGLVGYEQYF. Supplemented by reference TRBV18 and TRBJ2-7, the full variable domain reads NAGVMQNPRHLVRRRGQEARLRCSPMKGHSHVYWYRQLPEEGLKFMVYLQKENIIDESGMPKERFSAEFPKEGPSILRIQQVVRGDSAAYFCASSQGLVGYEQYFGPGTRLTVT.

The V gene is TRBV20-1, the J gene TRBJ1-3, with unresolved D. Germline CDR1 reads DFQATT; CDR2 reads SNEGSKA (reference sequence). V was pared by 6 bases and J by 0 bases, with 3 bases between. This CDR3 contains 11 residues. CDR3 residues: CSARSGNTIYF. DNA of the CDR3: TGCAGTGCGCGCTCTGGAAACACCATATATTTT.

The V call is TRBV12-3 or TRBV12-4, the J call TRBJ2-2; no clear D. The length of the CDR3 is 13 residues. Trimming stripped 4 bases from V and 7 bases from J, with 10 bases between. DNA for the CDR3: TGTGCCAGCAGTTATCTGAGAGGCGGGGAGCTGTTTTTT. Translating it yields CASSYLRGGELFF.

The rearrangement uses TRBV2 and TRBJ2-3; D remains ambiguous. CDR3 length equals 12 residues. With 7 bases removed from V and 2 bases from J, the gap between germline ends came to 7 bases. Germline V gene data show CDR1 as SNHLY and CDR2 as FYNNEI. CDR3 in amino acids: CASTYSTDTQYF. The CDR3 nucleotides are TGTGCCAGCACCTACTCCACAGATACGCAGTATTTT.

This clone has just a few counts. The chain employs TRBV2 and TRBJ1-2; weak D call: TRBD1 (5 bases). In germline, CDR1 is SNHLY, CDR2 FYNNEI. Trimming cost V 6 bases and J 10 bases, with 12 bases left between them. The CDR3 length is 11 residues. CDR3 protein: CASRPQANYTF. Here the CDR3 DNA reads TGTGCCAGCAGACCACAGGCTAACTACACCTTC.

The rearrangement joins TRBV29-1 to TRBJ1-2; no firm D call. Germline CDR1 is SQVTM and CDR2 is ANQGSEA. Trimming cost V 3 bases and J 8 bases, with 19 bases left between them. CDR3 length equals 14 residues. CDR3 sequence reads: CSVEVETRRQGYTF. The DNA of the CDR3 is TGCAGCGTTGAGGTAGAGACCCGGCGGCAAGGCTACACCTTC. The whole variable domain, remainder taken from reference TRBV29-1 and TRBJ1-2, is SAVISQKPSRDICQRGTSLTIQCQVDSQVTMMFWYRQQPGQSLTLIATANQGSEATYESGFVIDKFPISRPNLTFSTLTVSNMSPEDSSIYLCSVEVETRRQGYTFGSGTRLTVV.

The V gene is TRBV2, the J gene TRBJ2-5; 7 positions agree with TRBD1. The CDR3 has 14 amino acids. Germline V CDR1 and CDR2: SNHLY, FYNNEI. V was pared by 5 bases and J by 4 bases, with 7 bases of the junction left unmatched. The CDR3 sequence: CASSRTGVGETQYF. The CDR3, as DNA: TGTGCCAGCAGTAGGACAGGCGTCGGAGAGACCCAGTACTTC.

The genes are TRBV11-2 and TRBJ2-5; 10 bases are a match to TRBD1. CDR1 and CDR2 (germline): SGHAT, FQNNGV. The V and J ends lost 7 bases and 5 bases, in that order; junction bases with no gene match: 7. The CDR3 spans 14 residues. This chain's CDR3 is CASTVGQGGETQYF. CDR3 nucleotide sequence: TGTGCCAGCACCGTAGGACAGGGGGGGGAGACCCAGTACTTC.

The CDR3 sequence: CASSPGTPYNEQFF. Here the CDR3 DNA reads TGTGCCAGCTCACCAGGGACACCCTACAATGAGCAGTTCTTC. V and J are TRBV18 and TRBJ2-1, with D possibly TRBD1 on 6 matching bases. Trimming shortened V by 2 bases and J by 2 bases, and 7 bases separated the two germline ends. The CDR3 spans 14 residues. CDR1 and CDR2 from the germline V gene are KGHSH and LQKENI.

The rearrangement uses TRBV5-4 and TRBJ2-7; the match to TRBD2 covers 9 bases. Trimming took 1 base from V and 1 from J; bases not matched to a gene: 3. The CDR3 spans 15 residues. Per the germline V gene, CDR1 is SGHNT and CDR2 is YYREEE (reference sequence). CDR3: CASSLPSGVSYEQYF. CDR3 DNA: TGTGCCAGCAGCTTGCCTAGCGGGGTTTCCTACGAGCAGTACTTC.

The chain couples TRBV14 to TRBJ1-4, with D maybe TRBD1 (6 bases). The CDR3 contains 16 residues. The ends were cut back, 0 bases at V and 1 base at J, with 9 bases in the middle. Germline CDR1 reads SGHDN; CDR2 reads FVKESK. The CDR3 nucleotides read TGTGCCAGCAGCCAAGATGGCAGGGGAACTAATGAAAAACTGTTTTTT. Encoded protein: CASSQDGRGTNEKLFF.

The V gene is TRBV10-3, the J gene TRBJ2-1, with D possibly matching TRBD2 (5 bases). Germline-derived CDR1 and CDR2 are ENHRY and SYGVKD. Trimming took off 6 bases at V and 6 bases at J, with 15 bases between the two ends. The CDR3 runs to 14 residues. This CDR3 reads CAIRDPIGGNEQFF. The CDR3, as DNA: TGTGCCATCAGAGACCCCATAGGAGGCAATGAGCAGTTCTTC.

The CDR3: CASSRGREKNSGNTIYF. The DNA of the CDR3 is TGTGCCAGCTCAAGGGGCAGAGAAAAAAACTCTGGAAACACCATATATTTT. The V and J genes are TRBV18 and TRBJ1-3; a possible D gene is TRBD1 (5 bases). CDR3 length: 17 residues. From germline, CDR1 is KGHSH and CDR2 LQKENI. V was shortened by 5 bases and J by 0 bases, with 17 bases between the two germline ends.

This chain connects TRBV19 to TRBJ1-2; maybe TRBD1 (5 bases). This CDR3 has 13 residues. The germline V gene encodes CDR1 LNHDA and CDR2 SQIVND (reference sequence). V lost 1 base and J 6 bases, leaving 9 bases between the germline ends. For the CDR3, the DNA is TGTGCCAGTAGTATAGTGGCAGGGAATGGCTACACCTTC. Protein product: CASSIVAGNGYTF.